The T cell receptor (beta chain) under discussion was sequenced for a study of CD8 T cells in Susac syndrome. Germline lookup yields CDR1 SQVTM and CDR2 ANQGSEA. With 0 bases clipped from V and 2 bases from J, the junction kept 5 bases outside the gene matches. This CDR3 has 15 amino acids. This clonotype was found once. With random hexamers, 0.5 to 1 ug RNA was reverse transcribed. Multiplex PCR with immunoSEQ amplified the TCR beta CDR3 across 54 Vbeta and 13 Jbeta. TCRdb reprocessed the immunoSEQ multiplex PCR reads via MiXCR and lists one record per CDR3 protein. The sample holds about 180,000 distinct CDR3 sequences, roughly 95% seen once.

The chain links TRBV29-1 to TRBJ2-7; 9 positions agree with TRBD2. The sequencing input was CD8+ T cells from PBMCs. This clonotype was obtained from a human donor with multiple sclerosis. The CDR3 is CSVEDSVAGAYEQYF. The CDR3 DNA sequence: TGCAGCGTTGAAGATTCGGTAGCGGGAGCCTACGAGCAGTACTTC.